The source of this T cell receptor (beta chain) is a study of blood T cells in healthy people across ages. V dropped 5 bases and J dropped 4; count of bases not matched to a gene: 6. CDR3 size: 15 residues. The germline V gene has CDR1 LNHDA and CDR2 SQIVND (reference sequence). This clonotype was counted between two and nine times. Its antigen is currently unknown. Findings and limits, study-wide: Nothing was known about donor CMV status, and this possibly confounded expanded clonotype changes.

The authors ran a second PCR of about 6 to 11 cycles using a sample-barcoded 5' primer and a J-beta primer mix. TCRdb recomputed calls from the 5' RACE reads with MiXCR, one row per CDR3 protein. The table includes about 1.1 million distinct CDR3 sequences, under 40% detected once. This clonotype was sampled from a man aged 18 to 29 in good health. The sample comprised blood. The gene calls are TRBV19 and TRBJ2-1; 9 nucleotides line up with TRBD2. CDR3 nucleotide sequence: TGTGCCAGTAGTGCAACTAGCGGGCATTACAATGAGCAGTTCTTC. Protein sequence: CASSATSGHYNEQFF.